These 18 T cell receptor beta chains were all obtained from the same sample, sequenced in a study of T cells after yellow fever vaccination. TCRdb independently ran MiXCR on the 5' RACE reads; one entry per CDR3 protein. Of almost 600,000 distinct CDR3 sequences detected, approximately 13% appear once; the ten largest clones hold about an eighth. The specimen comprised PBMCs, sampled on the day of the yellow fever booster vaccination. These receptors came from a man aged 25 to 40 who received the YFV17D yellow fever vaccine.

The chain employs TRBV11-2 and TRBJ2-7, with TRBD2 identical over 10 bases. J lost 3 bases, V lost 4 bases, and 6 bases had no gene match. There are 15 residues in the CDR3. Germline lookup yields CDR1 SGHAT and CDR2 FQNNGV. The CDR3 coding sequence is TGTGCCAGCAGCTCCGGACTAGCGGAACACTACGAGCAGTACTTC. This codes for CASSSGLAEHYEQYF.

DNA of the CDR3: TGCGCCAGCAGCCAAGCCTGGACAGGTATGGGCGGGAACCCCTACAATGAGCAGTTCTTC. This codes for CASSQAWTGMGGNPYNEQFF. J is TRBJ2-1 and V is TRBV4-3; D is perhaps TRBD1 (7 bases). V lost 1 base and J 2 bases, leaving 24 bases between the germline ends. There are 20 residues in the CDR3. Germline V gene sequence: CDR1 LGHNA, CDR2 YSLEER.

This chain links TRBV11-2 with TRBJ2-7; D is perhaps TRBD1 (6 bases). CDR3 size: 15 residues. V was cut by 5 bases and J by 3 bases, with 17 bases left in between. Germline V gives CDR1 SGHAT, CDR2 FQNNGV. Written as DNA, the CDR3 is TGTGCCAGCAGCCCAGGGGCTAGCTGGGTCTACGAGCAGTACTTC. The encoded protein is CASSPGASWVYEQYF.

The rearrangement uses TRBV19 and TRBJ2-2; the match to TRBD1 covers 7 bases. The CDR3 spans 15 residues. The V gene's germline CDR1 is LNHDA and CDR2 SQIVND (reference sequence). The V and J ends lost 3 bases and 7 bases, in that order; junction bases with no gene match: 8. In nucleotides, the CDR3 is TGTGCCAGTAGTATGACAGCCCGGACAGGCGGGGAGCTGTTTTTT. It specifies CASSMTARTGGELFF.

The chain employs TRBV7-6 and TRBJ2-2; D not certain. CDR1 is SGHVS and CDR2 is FNYEAQ in the germline V gene. This CDR3 has 16 residues. The V end lost 6 bases, the J end lost 4 bases, and 18 bases lay between the germline ends. CDR3 bases: TGTGCCAGCAGGGATGGCCTGATGTCGATCACCGGGGAGCTGTTTTTT. This translates into CASRDGLMSITGELFF.

This clonotype was seen more than once but under ten times. V and J are TRBV5-1 and TRBJ1-2, with 7 positions matching TRBD1. V lost 0 bases and J lost 2; bases outside the gene matches: 4. The CDR3 has 15 residues. Germline CDR1 SGHRS, CDR2 YFSETQ. The DNA of the CDR3 is TGCGCCAGCAGCTTGGGAGTCAGGGGGAACTATGGCTACACCTTC. Its protein product is CASSLGVRGNYGYTF.

This clonotype appeared a few times. The chain carries TRBV20-1 and TRBJ2-3; no clear D. Trimming removed 2 bases at V and 1 base at J, with 13 bases between. This CDR3 is 15 amino acids long. Germline V gives CDR1 DFQATT, CDR2 SNEGSKA (reference sequence). This CDR3 reads CSARHPLSGTDTQYF. The CDR3 bases are TGCAGTGCTAGACACCCCTTAAGCGGCACAGATACGCAGTATTTT.

The chain joins TRBV20-1 to TRBJ2-1; 8 positions agree with TRBD2. The CDR3 is 16 amino acids. V shed 0 bases and J 6 bases; nucleotides not matched to a gene: 10. Germline CDR1 DFQATT, CDR2 SNEGSKA (reference sequence). The CDR3 sequence is CSARDLPGLVINEQFF. In nucleotides, the CDR3 is TGCAGTGCTAGAGATCTCCCGGGACTAGTTATCAATGAGCAGTTCTTC.

This clonotype was seen repeatedly, ten times or more. The CDR3 DNA is TGTGCCAGCAGCCCAGCGGGACAAGTCTTCACCGGGGAGCTGTTTTTT. This encodes CASSPAGQVFTGELFF. The rearrangement uses TRBV7-2 and TRBJ2-2, with D possibly being TRBD2 (7 bases). Germline CDR1 reads SGHTA; CDR2 reads FQGNSA. This CDR3 has 16 amino acids. The V end lost 5 bases, the J end lost 4 bases, and 17 bases lay between the germline ends.

This clonotype was recorded a few times. The chain links TRBV7-2 to TRBJ2-5; D is unresolved. This CDR3 comprises 14 residues. The germline V gene encodes CDR1 SGHTA and CDR2 FQGNSA. Between the trimmed V and J ends, which lost 3 bases and 1 base, there was a span of 9 bases. The CDR3 region is CASSFRHTQETQYF. The CDR3 DNA follows: TGTGCCAGCAGCTTTCGGCACACCCAAGAGACCCAGTACTTC.

The chain combines TRBV21-1 with TRBJ2-5; whether TRBD2, the table's D call, matches the DNA was not checked. TRBV21-1 is assigned pseudogene status. The CDR3 is 15 amino acids. Written as DNA, the CDR3 is TGTGCCAGCAGCGCTAGACTAGCGAGATTAGAGACCCAGTACTTC. Amino acids: CASSARLARLETQYF.

This clonotype was counted only a few times. J is TRBJ2-3 and V is TRBV6-1; TRBD2 matches 12 bases. This CDR3 is 15 amino acids long. V lost 7 bases to trimming and J lost 4 bases; unmatched junction nucleotides: 6. The germline V gene has CDR1 MNHNS and CDR2 SASEGT. The CDR3 reads CASTPLAGGADTQYF. The CDR3 DNA reads TGTGCCAGCACCCCACTAGCGGGAGGCGCAGATACGCAGTATTTT.

The V and J genes are TRBV29-1 and TRBJ2-1; TRBD2 matches at 9 bases. The CDR3 has 15 residues. The trim removed 7 bases at V and 3 bases at J, leaving 10 bases unmatched. Germline CDR1 reads SQVTM; CDR2 reads ANQGSEA. CDR3 coding DNA: TGCAGCGCTAGGGCGGCTAGCGGGAACTACAATGAGCAGTTCTTC. Translation: CSARAASGNYNEQFF.

This chain links TRBV5-1 with TRBJ1-1, with 7 bases aligning to TRBD1. Germline-derived CDR1 and CDR2 are SGHRS and YFSETQ. V was clipped by 3 bases and J by 8 bases; unmatched bases: 10. The CDR3 is 14 residues long. In DNA form, the CDR3 reads TGCGCCAGCAGCTGGACGGAGATGACAGGGGAAGCTTTCTTT. It is translated as CASSWTEMTGEAFF.

The V call is TRBV20-1, the J call TRBJ1-5; the D gene is possibly TRBD1 (5 bases). The CDR3 runs to 13 residues. Looked up from germline, CDR1 is DFQATT and CDR2 is SNEGSKA (reference sequence). V was trimmed by 1 base and J by 2 bases, leaving 6 bases between them. CDR3 nucleotide sequence: TGCAGTGCTAGAGCGGGGGGCAATCAGCCCCAGCATTTT. Its protein product is CSARAGGNQPQHF.

The table lists this clonotype with many counts. The chain couples TRBV5-1 to TRBJ2-4, with D tentatively TRBD1 or TRBD2 (5 bases each). CDR3 length equals 18 residues. V shed 1 base and J shed 0 bases, with 17 bases lying between them. Per germline, CDR1 SGHRS and CDR2 YFSETQ. This CDR3 is CASSLRSVRDGAKNIQYF. The CDR3 DNA reads TGCGCCAGCAGCTTGAGGAGCGTCCGGGACGGAGCCAAAAACATTCAGTACTTC.

The table lists this clonotype with many counts. The CDR3 sequence is CASSLGSGFTDTQYF. In DNA form, the CDR3 reads TGTGCCAGCAGCTTGGGTAGCGGATTCACAGATACGCAGTATTTT. V and J are TRBV7-9 and TRBJ2-3, with D maybe TRBD2 (6 bases). Germline CDR1 reads SEHNR; CDR2 reads FQNEAQ (reference sequence). The CDR3 is made up of 15 amino acids. V was trimmed by 3 bases and J by 2 bases, leaving 12 bases between them.

CDR3 DNA: TGTGCCAGCAGCCAAACAGGGGCCTACAATGAGCAGTTCTTC. It specifies CASSQTGAYNEQFF. This chain links TRBV14 with TRBJ2-1, with 7 bases aligning to TRBD1. The CDR3 is 14 amino acids. V lost 2 bases, J lost 2 bases, and 0 bases stayed unmatched. Germline V gives CDR1 SGHDN, CDR2 FVKESK.